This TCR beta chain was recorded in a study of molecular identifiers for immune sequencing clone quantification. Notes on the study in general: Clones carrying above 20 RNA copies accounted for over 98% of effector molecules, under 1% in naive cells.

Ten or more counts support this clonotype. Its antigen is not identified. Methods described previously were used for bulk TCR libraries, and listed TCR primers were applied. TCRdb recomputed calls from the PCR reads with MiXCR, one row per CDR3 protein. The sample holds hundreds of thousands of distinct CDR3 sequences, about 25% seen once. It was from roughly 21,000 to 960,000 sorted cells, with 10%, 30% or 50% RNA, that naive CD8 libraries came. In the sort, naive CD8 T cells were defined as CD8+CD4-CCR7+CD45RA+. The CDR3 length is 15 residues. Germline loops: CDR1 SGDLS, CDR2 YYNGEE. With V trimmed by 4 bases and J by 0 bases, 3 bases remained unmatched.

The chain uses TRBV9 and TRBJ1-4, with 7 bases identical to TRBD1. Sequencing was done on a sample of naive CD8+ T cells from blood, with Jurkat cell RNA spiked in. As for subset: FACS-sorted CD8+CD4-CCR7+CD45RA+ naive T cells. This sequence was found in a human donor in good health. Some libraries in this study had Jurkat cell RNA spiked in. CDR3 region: CASSFTGATNEKLFF. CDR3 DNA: TGTGCCAGCAGCTTTACAGGGGCAACTAATGAAAAACTGTTTTTT. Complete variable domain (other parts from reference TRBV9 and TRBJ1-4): DSGVTQTPKHLITATGQRVTLRCSPRSGDLSVYWYQQSLDQGLQFLIQYYNGEERAKGNILERFSAQQFPDLHSELNLSSLELGDSALYFCASSFTGATNEKLFFGSGTQLSVL.